The T cell receptor beta chain under discussion was sequenced for a study of shared T cell receptors in the human thymus. Germline CDR1 and CDR2: KGHSH and LQKENI. The ends were cut back, 3 bases at V and 5 bases at J, with 14 bases in the middle. This CDR3 has 14 amino acids. Clones were read by immunoSEQ multiplex PCR, and TCRdb kept only the in-frame ones, dropping some. The sample includes 500,000 to 550,000 clones, about four fifths seen only once; the top ten take more than 0.01%. The data were also submitted as part of a second study, on human thymus T cells. That source notes: Thymic and blood repertoires seemed to show skewed V and J gene use.

The rearrangement uses TRBV18 and TRBJ2-7, with D maybe TRBD2 (5 bases). Sequenced: thymocytes. The clonotype was recovered from a boy younger than two with a congenital heart defect. DNA for the CDR3: TGTGCCAGCTCACCCCGGGGAGTCCCGCACGAGCAGTACTTC. It encodes CASSPRGVPHEQYF.